The source of this T cell receptor (beta chain) is a study of T cells after yellow fever vaccination. This clonotype was seen repeatedly, ten times or more. The antigen is not known. Germline CDR1 MNHEY, CDR2 SVGAGI. CDR3 size: 18 residues. V was clipped by 2 bases and J by 5 bases; unmatched bases: 15. Template switching by 5'RACE produced TCR cDNA, adding a universal primer site and UMIs. TCRdb redid the calling of the 5' RACE reads with MiXCR, one entry per CDR3 protein. Among about 140,000 distinct CDR3 sequences, 7% to 9% were seen once, and the ten largest hold 0.73%. Study-wide findings and caveats: Post-booster samples contained most primary-vaccination clones (more than 95% CD4, approximately 88% CD8). Any FACS-sorted repertoire could hold abundant clonotypes that contaminate it from the bulk population.

The origin of this receptor is a man aged 25 to 40 who received the YFV17D yellow fever vaccine. The chain uses TRBV6-5 and TRBJ2-3; 8 positions agree with TRBD2. The sequencing here drew on CD4+ T cells sorted from PBMCs, taken 5 days after the yellow fever booster vaccination. The CDR3, as DNA: TGTGCCAGCAGTTACCGCTCGGAGATAGCGGGATTGAAAGATACGCAGTATTTT. It is translated as CASSYRSEIAGLKDTQYF.